This TCR beta chain was captured in a study of T cells in Graves' hyperthyroidism and ophthalmopathy. Study-level background: Specimen type is peripheral blood, collected at initial diagnosis prior to any treatment.

The germline V gene encodes CDR1 SGHVS and CDR2 FQNEAQ. The CDR3 has 14 residues. Between the trimmed V and J ends, which lost 4 bases and 5 bases, there was a span of 12 bases. Criteria for exclusion of patients were uncontrolled infection, other autoimmune disease, pregnancy or lactation. The study based diagnoses on clinical symptoms, serum thyroxine and TRAb, thyroid ultrasound and orbital computed tomography. Fresh 10 ml peripheral blood yielded PBMCs. TCR beta CDR3 regions were amplified from RNA. With the HTBI primer set, the TCR CDR3 went through a first round of RT-PCR. Via MiXCR, TCRdb re-called the multiplex PCR reads, giving one row per CDR3 protein. This sample has about 840,000 distinct CDR3 sequences; 38% occur once, and the top ten carry more than 7%. The sample holds many counts of this clonotype.

The chain uses TRBV7-8 and TRBJ1-5; D unclear. The sample consisted of blood. This sequence originates from a man aged 18 to 29 with Graves' hyperthyroidism. The CDR3 loop is CASSSGKRHQPQHF. For the CDR3, the DNA is TGTGCCAGCAGCTCCGGGAAAAGGCATCAGCCCCAGCATTTT.